This record looks at one TCR beta chain sequence and its context. The antigen is not known. CD45RO negativity and positive selection for CCR7 defined naive CD8 cells, a population that excluded terminally differentiated effector memory CD45RA+ cells. Evenly divided among several immunoSEQ plates was the genomic DNA of each subset. Only in-frame clones appear in the TCRdb table, and some are missing; sequencing was by immunoSEQ multiplex PCR. Seen here are millions of clones, about 94% observed once, and the top ten hold about 1.1%. Germline V gene lookup returns CDR1 SGDLS and CDR2 YYNGEE. J gave up 9 bases and V 2 bases, and 7 bases lay outside the gene matches. This CDR3 has 14 residues. The data derive from a study of shared clonotypes between healthy human individuals. General study findings and limits: How much donors shared clonotypes was expected to be affected by sequencing depth.

The clonotype was recovered from a man younger than 35 in good health. V is TRBV9 and J is TRBJ2-1; 8 positions agree with TRBD2. The specimen was naive CD8+ T cells sorted from blood. Written as DNA, the CDR3 is TGTGCCAGCAGCGTTGAAGCGGGAGTGGGTGAGCAGTTCTTC. Protein: CASSVEAGVGEQFF.